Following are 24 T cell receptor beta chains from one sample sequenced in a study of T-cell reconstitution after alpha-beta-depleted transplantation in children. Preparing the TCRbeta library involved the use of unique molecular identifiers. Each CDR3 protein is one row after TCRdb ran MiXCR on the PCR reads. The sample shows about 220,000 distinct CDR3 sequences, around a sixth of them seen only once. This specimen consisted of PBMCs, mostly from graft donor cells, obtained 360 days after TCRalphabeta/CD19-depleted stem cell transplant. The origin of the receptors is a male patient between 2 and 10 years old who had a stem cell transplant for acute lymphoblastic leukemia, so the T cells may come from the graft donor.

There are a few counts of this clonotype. In DNA, the CDR3 is TGTGCCAGCGTCCTTAACCAAGAGACCCAGTACTTC. This translates into CASVLNQETQYF. V is TRBV7-9 and J is TRBJ2-5; D unresolved. CDR1 SEHNR and CDR2 FQNEAQ come from the germline V gene (reference sequence). There are 12 residues in the CDR3. V dropped 8 bases and J dropped 0 bases, with 7 bases sitting between them. Full variable domain (remainder filled in from reference TRBV7-9 and TRBJ2-5): DTGVSQNPRHKITKRGQNVTFRCDPISEHNRLYWYRQTLGQGPEFLTYFQNEAQLEKSRLLSDRFSAERPKGSFSTLEIQRTEQGDSAMYLCASVLNQETQYFGPGTRLLVL.

The CDR3 sequence is CASRLSGGLSSYNEQFF. CDR3 DNA: TGTGCCAGCAGACTTAGTGGGGGCCTGAGCTCCTACAATGAGCAGTTCTTC. The genes are TRBV2 and TRBJ2-1; D perhaps matches TRBD1 (6 bases). Trimming shortened V by 6 bases and J by 0 bases, and 18 bases separated the two germline ends. The germline V gene has CDR1 SNHLY and CDR2 FYNNEI. The CDR3 runs 17 residues.

Here the CDR3 reads CASSSTLLSGTSGNYNEQFF. Here the CDR3 DNA reads TGTGCCAGCAGTTCCACACTACTCTCCGGGACTAGCGGTAACTACAATGAGCAGTTCTTC. This chain joins TRBV6-2 or TRBV6-3 and TRBJ2-1; 11 positions agree with TRBD2. The CDR3 length is 20 residues. The V gene's germline CDR1 is MNHEY and CDR2 SVGEGT. Trimming cost V 4 bases and J 3 bases; bases outside gene matches: 17.

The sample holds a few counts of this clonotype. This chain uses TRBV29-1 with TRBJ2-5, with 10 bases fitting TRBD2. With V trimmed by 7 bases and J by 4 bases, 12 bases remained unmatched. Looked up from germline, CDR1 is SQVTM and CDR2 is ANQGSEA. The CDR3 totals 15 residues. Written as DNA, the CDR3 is TGCAGCGCGAGGCCGGGACTAGCGACAGGAGAGACCCAGTACTTC. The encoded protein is CSARPGLATGETQYF.

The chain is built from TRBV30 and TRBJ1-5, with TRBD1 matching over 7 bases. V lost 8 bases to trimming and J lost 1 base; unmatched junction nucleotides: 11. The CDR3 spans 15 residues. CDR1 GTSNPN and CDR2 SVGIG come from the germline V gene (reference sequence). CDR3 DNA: TGTGCCACGTCCGTGGGGGACAGAAGCAATCAGCCCCAGCATTTT. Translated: CATSVGDRSNQPQHF.

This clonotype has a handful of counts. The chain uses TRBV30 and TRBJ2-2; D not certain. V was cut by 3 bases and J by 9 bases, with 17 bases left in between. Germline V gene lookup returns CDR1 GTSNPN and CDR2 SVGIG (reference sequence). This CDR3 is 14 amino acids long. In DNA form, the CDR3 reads TGTGCCTGGAGAGTTGGTCCGGGTATGAGGGAGCTGTTTTTT. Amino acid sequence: CAWRVGPGMRELFF. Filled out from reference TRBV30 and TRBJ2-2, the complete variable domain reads SQTIHQWPATLVQPVGSPLSLECTVEGTSNPNLYWYRQAAGRGLQLLFYSVGIGQISSEVPQNLSASRPQDRQFILSSKKLLLSDSGFYLCAWRVGPGMRELFFGEGSRLTVL.

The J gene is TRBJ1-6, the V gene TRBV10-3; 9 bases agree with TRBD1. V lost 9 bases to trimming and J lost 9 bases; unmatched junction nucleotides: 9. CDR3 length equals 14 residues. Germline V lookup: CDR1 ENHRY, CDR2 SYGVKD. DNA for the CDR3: TGTGCCATAGGAAGGGACAGGGAGCTTTCACCCCTCCACTTT. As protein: CAIGRDRELSPLHF.

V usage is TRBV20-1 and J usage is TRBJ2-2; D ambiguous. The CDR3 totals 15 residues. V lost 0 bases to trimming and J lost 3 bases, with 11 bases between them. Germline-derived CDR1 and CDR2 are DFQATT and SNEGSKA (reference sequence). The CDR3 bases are TGCAGTGCTAGAGAAAGACTTCCAGACACCGGGGAGCTGTTTTTT. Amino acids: CSARERLPDTGELFF.

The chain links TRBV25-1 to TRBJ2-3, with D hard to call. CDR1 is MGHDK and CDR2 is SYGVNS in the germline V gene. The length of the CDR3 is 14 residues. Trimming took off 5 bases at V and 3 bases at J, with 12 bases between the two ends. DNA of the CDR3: TGTGCCAGCAGTCGATCTCTCAAGACAGATACGCAGTATTTT. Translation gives CASSRSLKTDTQYF.

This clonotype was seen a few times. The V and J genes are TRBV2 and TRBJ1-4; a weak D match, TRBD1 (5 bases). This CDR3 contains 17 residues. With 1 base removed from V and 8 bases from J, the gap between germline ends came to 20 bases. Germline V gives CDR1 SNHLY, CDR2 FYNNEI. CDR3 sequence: CASSEGGVRGEREKLFF. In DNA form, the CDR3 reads TGTGCCAGCAGTGAAGGGGGAGTAAGGGGAGAACGGGAAAAACTGTTTTTT.

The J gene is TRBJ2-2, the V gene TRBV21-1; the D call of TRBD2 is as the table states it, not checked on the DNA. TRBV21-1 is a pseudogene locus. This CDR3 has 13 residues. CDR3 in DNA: TGTGCCAGACCTCCCCTAGTCCCCGGGGAGCTGTTTTTT. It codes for CARPPLVPGELFF.

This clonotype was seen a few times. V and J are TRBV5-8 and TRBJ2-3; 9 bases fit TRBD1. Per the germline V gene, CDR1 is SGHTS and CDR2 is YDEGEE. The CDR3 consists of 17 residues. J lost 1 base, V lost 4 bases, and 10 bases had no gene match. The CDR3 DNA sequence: TGTGCCAGCAGCCGTGGGGACAGGGATTTCGGCACAGATACGCAGTATTTT. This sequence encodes CASSRGDRDFGTDTQYF.

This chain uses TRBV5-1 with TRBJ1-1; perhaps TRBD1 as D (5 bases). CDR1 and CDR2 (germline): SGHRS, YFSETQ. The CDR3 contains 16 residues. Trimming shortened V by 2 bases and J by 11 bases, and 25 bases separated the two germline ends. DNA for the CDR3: TGCGCCAGCAGCTTATCGTTAGGGGCCGCCCTGGTGGACGCTTTCTTT. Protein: CASSLSLGAALVDAFF.

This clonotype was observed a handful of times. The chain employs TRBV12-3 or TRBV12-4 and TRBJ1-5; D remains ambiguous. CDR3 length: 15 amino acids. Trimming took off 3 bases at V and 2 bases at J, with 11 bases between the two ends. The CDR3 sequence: CASSFKAGGNQPQHF. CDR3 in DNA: TGTGCCAGCAGTTTTAAGGCTGGCGGCAATCAGCCCCAGCATTTT.

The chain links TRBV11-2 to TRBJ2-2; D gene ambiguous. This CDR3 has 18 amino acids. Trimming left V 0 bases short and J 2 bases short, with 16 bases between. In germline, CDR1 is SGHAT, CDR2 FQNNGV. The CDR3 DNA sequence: TGTGCCAGCAGCTTAGATCGGGTAGCTAGGCTAAACACCGGGGAGCTGTTTTTT. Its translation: CASSLDRVARLNTGELFF.

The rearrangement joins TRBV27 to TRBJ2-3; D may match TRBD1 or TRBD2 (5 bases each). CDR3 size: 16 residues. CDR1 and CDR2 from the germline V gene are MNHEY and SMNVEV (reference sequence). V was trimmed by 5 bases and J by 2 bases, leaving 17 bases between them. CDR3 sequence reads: CASSPYWDGFTDTQYF. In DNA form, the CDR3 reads TGTGCCAGCAGTCCCTACTGGGACGGATTCACAGATACGCAGTATTTT.

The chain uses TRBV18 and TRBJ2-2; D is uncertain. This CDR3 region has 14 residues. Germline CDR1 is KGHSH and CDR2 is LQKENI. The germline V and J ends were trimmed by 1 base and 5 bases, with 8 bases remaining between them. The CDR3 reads CASSPLESTGELFF. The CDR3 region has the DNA TGTGCCAGCTCACCACTTGAGTCTACCGGGGAGCTGTTTTTT.

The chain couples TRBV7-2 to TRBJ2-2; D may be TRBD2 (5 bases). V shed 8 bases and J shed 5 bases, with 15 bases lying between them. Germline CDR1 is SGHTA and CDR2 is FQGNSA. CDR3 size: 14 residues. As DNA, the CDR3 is TGTGCCAGCCGGCACTCCGGAGGTACCGGGGAGCTGTTTTTT. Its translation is CASRHSGGTGELFF.

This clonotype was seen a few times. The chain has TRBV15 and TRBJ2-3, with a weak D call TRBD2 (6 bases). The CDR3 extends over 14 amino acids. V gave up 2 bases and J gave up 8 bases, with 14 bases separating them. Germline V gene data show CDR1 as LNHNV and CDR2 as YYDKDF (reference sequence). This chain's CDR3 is CATSRPSGLITQYF. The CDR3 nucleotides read TGTGCCACCAGCAGACCCTCGGGACTTATTACGCAGTATTTT.

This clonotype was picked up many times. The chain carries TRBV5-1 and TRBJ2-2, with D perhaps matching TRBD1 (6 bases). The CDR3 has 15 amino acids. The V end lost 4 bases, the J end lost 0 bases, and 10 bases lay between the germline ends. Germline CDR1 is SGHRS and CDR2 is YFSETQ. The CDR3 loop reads CASSTGTTNTGELFF. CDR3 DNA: TGCGCCAGCAGCACTGGGACAACGAACACCGGGGAGCTGTTTTTT.

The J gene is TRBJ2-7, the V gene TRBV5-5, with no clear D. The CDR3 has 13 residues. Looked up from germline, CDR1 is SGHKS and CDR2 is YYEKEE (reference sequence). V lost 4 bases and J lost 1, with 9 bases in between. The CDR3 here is CASSERVSYEQYF. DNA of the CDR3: TGTGCCAGCAGCGAGCGTGTATCCTACGAGCAGTACTTC.

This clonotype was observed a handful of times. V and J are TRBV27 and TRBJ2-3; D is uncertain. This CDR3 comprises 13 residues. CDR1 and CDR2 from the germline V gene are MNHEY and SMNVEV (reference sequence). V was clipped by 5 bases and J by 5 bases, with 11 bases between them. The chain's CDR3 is CASSTLSGDTQYF. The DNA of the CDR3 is TGTGCCAGCAGTACTCTTTCGGGAGATACGCAGTATTTT.

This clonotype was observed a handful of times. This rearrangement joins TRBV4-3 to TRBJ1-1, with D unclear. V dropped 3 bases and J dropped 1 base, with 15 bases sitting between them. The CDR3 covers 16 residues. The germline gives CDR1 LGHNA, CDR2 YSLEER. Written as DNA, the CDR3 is TGCGCCAGCAGCCAGTCTTTCTCGTCGCGGAACACTGAAGCTTTCTTT. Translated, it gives CASSQSFSSRNTEAFF.

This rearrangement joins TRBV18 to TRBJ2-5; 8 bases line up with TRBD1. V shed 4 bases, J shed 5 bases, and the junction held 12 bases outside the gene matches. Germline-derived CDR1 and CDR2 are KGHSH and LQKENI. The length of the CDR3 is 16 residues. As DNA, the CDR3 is TGTGCCAGCTCACTTGGGACAGGCCCTACCAAGGAGACCCAGTACTTC. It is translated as CASSLGTGPTKETQYF.